The 10 T cell receptor beta chains given below trace back to one sample, sequenced in a study of OX40 agonist ivuxolimab in advanced cancers. Produced via immunoSEQ multiplex PCR; TCRdb's table is partial and in-frame only. The sample records over 40,000 clones, about 90% being singletons. This specimen consisted of CD4+ or CD8+ T cells sorted from blood, obtained in a trial of the OX40 agonist ivuxolimab. All receptors come from an adult with an advanced solid tumor such as melanoma, head and neck, liver or kidney cancer.

J is TRBJ2-1 and V is TRBV7-9; 7 nucleotides agree with TRBD2. V trimming: 3 bases; J trimming: 6 bases; junction bases outside the gene matches: 8. The germline V gene has CDR1 SEHNR and CDR2 FQNEAQ (reference sequence). The CDR3 is 15 residues long. In nucleotides, the CDR3 is TGTGCCAGCAGCTTCGGCGGGGGACTAACCAATGAGCAGTTCTTC. Residues: CASSFGGGLTNEQFF.

This clone was found a few times. J is TRBJ1-1 and V is TRBV30; D ambiguous. The ends were cut back, 1 base at V and 1 base at J, with 4 bases in the middle. CDR1 is GTSNPN, CDR2 SVGIG, per germline (reference sequence). The CDR3 totals 12 residues. Here the CDR3 DNA reads TGTGCCTGGAGTGAGCCGAACACTGAAGCTTTCTTT. It specifies CAWSEPNTEAFF.

The genes are TRBV6-7 and TRBJ2-2; 7 bases fit TRBD1. TRBV6-7 is annotated as an ORF whose role is uncertain. Unmatched junction bases numbered 5, after V lost 6 bases and J lost 1 base. This CDR3 is built from 15 residues. This chain's CDR3 is CASSLGQRNTGELFF. Here the CDR3 DNA reads TGTGCCAGCAGCTTGGGACAGAGGAACACCGGGGAGCTGTTTTTT.

Only one count was recorded for this clone. The chain uses TRBV5-1 and TRBJ1-1, with a possible D match to TRBD1 (5 bases). Deletions cut 4 bases from V and 7 bases from J, with 11 bases between. The CDR3 sequence is 12 residues long. The germline gives CDR1 SGHRS, CDR2 YFSETQ. The CDR3 DNA sequence: TGCGCCAGCAGCACCGGTGACAGTGAAGCTTTCTTT. Translated, it gives CASSTGDSEAFF.

This clone was seen a single time. The chain joins TRBV7-6 to TRBJ2-1, with D perhaps given as TRBD1 or TRBD2 (5 bases each). Germline values: CDR1 SGHVS, CDR2 FNYEAQ. The CDR3 is 14 residues long. Trimming took 3 bases from V and 4 from J, leaving 10 bases between them. The CDR3 reads CASSFRDGYNEQFF. For the CDR3, the DNA is TGTGCCAGCAGCTTCCGGGACGGATACAATGAGCAGTTCTTC.

In this sample, this clone turned up once. The J gene is TRBJ1-1, the V gene TRBV30; D is possibly TRBD1 (5 bases). The CDR3 is 16 amino acids. Germline assignment: CDR1 GTSNPN and CDR2 SVGIG (reference sequence). Trimming left V 3 bases short and J 0 bases short, with 17 bases between. The DNA of the CDR3 is TGTGCCTGGAGACTATATCAGGGTTACCTGAACACTGAAGCTTTCTTT. Translating gives CAWRLYQGYLNTEAFF.

The rearrangement joins TRBV4-2 to TRBJ1-2; D uncertain. There are 15 residues in the CDR3. V was clipped by 0 bases and J by 8 bases, with 16 bases between them. Germline V CDR1 and CDR2: LGHNA, YNFKEQ. The CDR3 here is CASSQDRRVSSGYTF. CDR3 nucleotides: TGTGCCAGCAGCCAAGATCGAAGGGTCAGCAGCGGCTACACCTTC.

V gene TRBV4-1 combines with J gene TRBJ2-7; 8 nucleotides line up with TRBD1. This CDR3 has 19 residues. V was clipped by 3 bases and J by 0 bases; unmatched bases: 16. Per germline, CDR1 MGHRA and CDR2 YSYEKL. The DNA of the CDR3 is TGCGCCAGCAGCCACAGGCAAGGGGGCCGGACAGGGAGCTCCTACGAGCAGTACTTC. Encoded protein: CASSHRQGGRTGSSYEQYF.

The chain joins TRBV30 to TRBJ1-6; D is unclear. This CDR3 has 12 residues. CDR1 is GTSNPN, CDR2 SVGIG, per germline (reference sequence). Trimming took off 4 bases at V and 10 bases at J, with 11 bases between the two ends. The CDR3 spells CAWTRSGSPLHF. In DNA, the CDR3 is TGTGCCTGGACCAGGAGCGGCTCACCCCTCCACTTT.

V is TRBV18 and J is TRBJ2-5; 7 bases agree with TRBD1. The V segment lost 6 bases and the J segment 4 bases; nucleotides outside the gene matches: 8. CDR3 length: 14 residues. The V gene's germline CDR1 is KGHSH and CDR2 LQKENI. CDR3 residues: CASSQAGTAETQYF. The CDR3 DNA reads as TGTGCCAGCTCCCAAGCCGGGACAGCAGAGACCCAGTACTTC.